Presented here are 11 T cell receptor beta chains from one specimen sequenced in a study of cytomegalovirus exposure and HLA in healthy donors. Amplification used 60 Vbeta primers and 13 Jbeta primers. Using immunoSEQ multiplex PCR, the repertoire was profiled, and TCRdb retains in-frame clones only, with some absent. The sample has about 120,000 clones. The sequenced material came from PBMCs. Source of these receptors: a woman aged 40 to 50 in good health and CMV-seropositive.

The chain uses TRBV6-5 and TRBJ2-7, with 9 bases aligning to TRBD1. Unmatched junction bases numbered 4, after V lost 4 bases and J lost 0 bases. The length of the CDR3 is 15 residues. Germline CDR1 reads MNHEY; CDR2 reads SVGAGI. CDR3: CASSSDRGSSYEQYF. The CDR3, as DNA: TGTGCCAGCAGTTCAGACAGGGGGAGCTCCTACGAGCAGTACTTC.

V and J are TRBV6-1 and TRBJ1-1; D gene ambiguous. Germline CDR1 MNHNS, CDR2 SASEGT. V was cut by 6 bases and J by 6 bases, with 8 bases left in between. The CDR3 length is 11 residues. The CDR3 region is CASSRQAEAFF. In DNA, the CDR3 is TGTGCCAGCAGCAGACAAGCTGAAGCTTTCTTT.

This chain uses TRBV5-1 with TRBJ2-7; 11 bases are shared with TRBD2. Germline V gives CDR1 SGHRS, CDR2 YFSETQ. Germline trimming cut 0 bases from V and 7 bases from J; bases unmatched to any gene: 9. The CDR3 has 16 amino acids. The CDR3 loop is CASSLVGTSGGREQYF. Written as DNA, the CDR3 is TGCGCCAGCAGCTTGGTTGGTACTAGCGGGGGAAGGGAGCAGTACTTC.

J is TRBJ1-4 and V is TRBV30; D is ambiguous. The CDR3 is made up of 15 amino acids. Trimming cost V 0 bases and J 0 bases, with 8 bases left between them. Germline V lookup: CDR1 GTSNPN, CDR2 SVGIG (reference sequence). The chain's CDR3 is CAWSVQRATNEKLFF. The CDR3 DNA reads as TGTGCCTGGAGTGTACAGCGGGCAACTAATGAAAAACTGTTTTTT.

The chain employs TRBV18 and TRBJ2-1, with D perhaps matching TRBD2 (6 bases). The V and J ends lost 1 base and 1 base respectively, with 11 bases between them. The germline gives CDR1 KGHSH, CDR2 LQKENI. The length of the CDR3 is 16 residues. CDR3 amino acids: CASSPLLAGSYNEQFF. The CDR3 nucleotides read TGTGCCAGCTCACCACTCCTCGCGGGGTCCTACAATGAGCAGTTCTTC.

The V gene is TRBV7-9, the J gene TRBJ2-1; TRBD1 matches at 8 bases. The CDR3 length is 13 residues. V trimming: 5 bases; J trimming: 8 bases; junction bases outside the gene matches: 5. Germline assignment: CDR1 SEHNR and CDR2 FQNEAQ (reference sequence). CDR3 nucleotide sequence: TGTGCCAGCAGCGGCAGACAGGGGTATGAGCAGTTCTTC. Amino acid sequence: CASSGRQGYEQFF.

The V and J genes are TRBV19 and TRBJ1-1; 9 nucleotides line up with TRBD1. The CDR3 totals 15 residues. V shed 3 bases and J 10 bases; nucleotides not matched to a gene: 12. The germline gives CDR1 LNHDA, CDR2 SQIVND (reference sequence). The CDR3 loop reads CASSIPGTGKSGAFF. The CDR3, as DNA: TGTGCCAGTAGTATCCCCGGGACAGGGAAGTCGGGAGCTTTCTTT.

As regards this clone: The sample contains more than one DNA sequence encoding this CDR3. The chain has TRBV11-3 and TRBJ1-1; maybe TRBD1 (6 bases). The length of the CDR3 is 13 residues. V dropped 6 bases and J dropped 1 base, with 9 bases sitting between them. Germline CDR1 and CDR2: SGHNT and YENEEA. CDR3 protein: CASSLQGNTEAFF. The CDR3, as DNA: TGTGCCAGCAGTTTACAGGGGAACACTGAAGCTTTCTTT.

The genes are TRBV5-1 and TRBJ2-3; 10 nucleotides align to TRBD1. The CDR3 loop spans 18 amino acids. V was pared by 0 bases and J by 0 bases, with 7 bases of the junction left unmatched. The germline V gene has CDR1 SGHRS and CDR2 YFSETQ. The DNA for the CDR3 is TGCGCCAGCAGCTTGGGGCGGACAGGGGGTAGGAGCACAGATACGCAGTATTTT. This translates into CASSLGRTGGRSTDTQYF.

Regarding this clone: Other nucleotide sequences from this sample produce the same CDR3. The chain couples TRBV28 to TRBJ1-5; D possibly corresponds to TRBD1 (6 bases). The germline gives CDR1 MDHEN, CDR2 SYDVKM. The CDR3 is 15 amino acids. V lost 3 bases, J lost 4 bases, and 13 bases lay in between. In DNA, the CDR3 is TGTGCCAGCAGTTTGTTGGACAGAAAGAATCAGCCCCAGCATTTT. It translates to CASSLLDRKNQPQHF.

The chain is built from TRBV7-9 and TRBJ1-2, with D possibly matching TRBD1 (5 bases). There are 15 residues in the CDR3. Trimming stripped 5 bases from V and 3 bases from J, with 16 bases between. Germline CDR1 SEHNR, CDR2 FQNEAQ (reference sequence). In DNA, the CDR3 is TGTGCCAGCAGCCCCAGGGCAGGAGAGGACTATGGCTACACCTTC. Amino acid sequence: CASSPRAGEDYGYTF.